This TCR beta chain was recorded in a study of technical replicates of blood from several donors. Method: immunoSEQ multiplex PCR; TCRdb's copy keeps in-frame clones and lacks some. The repertoire holds fewer than 90,000 clones, with around 94% as singletons. This CDR3 has 12 residues. V lost 5 bases to trimming and J lost 0 bases, with 6 bases between them. Germline CDR1 is SGHRS and CDR2 is YFSETQ. The sample comprised T cells isolated from PBMCs. The sequence came from a human donor in good health. The genes are TRBV5-1 and TRBJ2-7; no clear D. CDR3 region: CASRYNSYEQYF. CDR3 coding DNA: TGCGCCAGCAGATATAACTCCTACGAGCAGTACTTC.